This T cell receptor (beta chain) was sequenced in a study of blood T cell repertoires in COVID-19. Overall study: COVID-19 samples collected from the United States, Italy and Spain covered acute and convalescent phases. PBMCs, B-cell-depleted T cells, or T cells were the source of the cDNA or gDNA that made up the material.

Per germline, CDR1 SNHLY and CDR2 FYNNEI. CDR3 length: 12 amino acids. With 7 bases removed from V and 4 bases from J, the gap between germline ends came to 10 bases. Source study methods: Estimated nucleated cell counts came from reference gene primer amplification. The repertoire was sequenced with immunoSEQ multiplex PCR; TCRdb's copy has only in-frame clones and lacks some. The DNA was the basis for D and trimming; V, J and clone size are from that table. The top ten hold about 1.5% of the sample, which has 140,000 or so clones, over 85% seen once. Sequenced input: peripheral blood. The chain has TRBV2 and TRBJ1-2; D perhaps matches TRBD1 (5 bases). This receptor was taken from a human donor in a cohort sampled during active COVID-19. CDR3 loop: CASKDIGYGYTF. The CDR3 DNA follows: TGTGCCAGCAAGGACATCGGCTATGGCTACACCTTC. Looking up the rest from reference TRBV2 and TRBJ1-2 gives the full variable domain: EPEVTQTPSHQVTQMGQEVILRCVPISNHLYFYWYRQILGQKVEFLVSFYNNEISEKSEIFDDQFSVERPDGSNFTLKIRSTKLEDSAMYFCASKDIGYGYTFGSGTRLTVV.